This T cell receptor (beta chain) originates from a study of cytomegalovirus exposure and HLA in healthy donors. Study-level points and caveats: High specificity and sensitivity for cytomegalovirus status were reported for the classifier. Being indistinguishable, some V segments were excluded, TRBV6-2 and TRBV6-3 among them.

This PCR relied on a set of 60 Vbeta primers and 13 Jbeta primers. As handled by the study authors: An analysis that came later counted some 81 million unique TCR beta chains, approximately 9.9 million shared. Some clones are missing from TCRdb's copy, which holds only in-frame ones; the method was immunoSEQ multiplex PCR. The V and J calls and clone size were taken over from that table, and D and trimming were inferred from the DNA. The sample has about 220,000 clones, about 80% seen once. The V segment lost 5 bases and the J segment 6 bases; nucleotides outside the gene matches: 6. The CDR3 contains 14 residues. The germline V gene has CDR1 SEHNR and CDR2 FQNEAQ (reference sequence). For this clone: Its antigen is currently unknown.

This clonotype was obtained from a man aged 18 to 30 in good health and CMV-seronegative. Sequenced input: PBMCs. The chain employs TRBV7-9 and TRBJ2-1, with TRBD2 matching 8 bases. The CDR3: CASSPVSGGNEQFF. The CDR3 nucleotides are TGTGCCAGCAGCCCAGTGAGCGGGGGCAATGAGCAGTTCTTC.